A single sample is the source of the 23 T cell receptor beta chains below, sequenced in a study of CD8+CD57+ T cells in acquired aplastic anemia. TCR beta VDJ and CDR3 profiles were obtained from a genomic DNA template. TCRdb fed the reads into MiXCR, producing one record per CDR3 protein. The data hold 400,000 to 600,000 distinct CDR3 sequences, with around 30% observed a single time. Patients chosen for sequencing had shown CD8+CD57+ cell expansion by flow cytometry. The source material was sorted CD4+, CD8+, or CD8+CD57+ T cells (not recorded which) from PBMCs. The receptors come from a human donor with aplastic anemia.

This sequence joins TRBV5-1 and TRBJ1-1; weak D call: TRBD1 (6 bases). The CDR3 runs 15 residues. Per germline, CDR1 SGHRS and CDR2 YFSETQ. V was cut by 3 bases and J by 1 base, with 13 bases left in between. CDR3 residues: CASSSQTGGNTEAFF. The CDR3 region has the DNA TGCGCCAGCAGCTCGCAGACAGGAGGGAACACTGAAGCTTTCTTT.

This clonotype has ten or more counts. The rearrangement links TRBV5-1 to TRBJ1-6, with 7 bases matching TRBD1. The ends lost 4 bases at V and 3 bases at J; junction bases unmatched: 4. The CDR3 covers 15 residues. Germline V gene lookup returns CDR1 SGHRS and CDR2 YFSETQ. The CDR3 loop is CASSTDRDYNSPLHF. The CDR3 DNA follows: TGCGCCAGCAGCACCGACAGGGACTATAATTCACCCCTCCACTTT. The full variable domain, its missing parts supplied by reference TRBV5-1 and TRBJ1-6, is KAGVTQTPRYLIKTRGQQVTLSCSPISGHRSVSWYQQTPGQGLQFLFEYFSETQRNKGNFPGRFSGRQFSNSRSEMNVSTLELGDSALYLCASSTDRDYNSPLHFGNGTRLTVT.

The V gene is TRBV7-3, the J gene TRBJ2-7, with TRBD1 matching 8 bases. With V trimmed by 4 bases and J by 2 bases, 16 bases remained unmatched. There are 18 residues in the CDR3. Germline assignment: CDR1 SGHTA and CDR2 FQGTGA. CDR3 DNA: TGTGCCAGCAGCTCGCCCCGACCCGGGACAGGAGATACCTACGAGCAGTACTTC. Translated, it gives CASSSPRPGTGDTYEQYF.

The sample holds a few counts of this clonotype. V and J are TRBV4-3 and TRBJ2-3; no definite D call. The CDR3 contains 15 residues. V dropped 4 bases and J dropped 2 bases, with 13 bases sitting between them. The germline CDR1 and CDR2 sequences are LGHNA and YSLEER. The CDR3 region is CASSPGNSFTDTQYF. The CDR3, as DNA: TGCGCCAGCAGCCCAGGAAACAGTTTCACAGATACGCAGTATTTT.

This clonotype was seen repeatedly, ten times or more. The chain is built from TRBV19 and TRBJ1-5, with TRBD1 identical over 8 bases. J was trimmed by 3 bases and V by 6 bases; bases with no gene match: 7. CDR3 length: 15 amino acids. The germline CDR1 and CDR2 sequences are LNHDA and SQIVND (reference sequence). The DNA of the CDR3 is TGTGCCAGTAGGGGGGGGGGACAGGCCAATCAGCCCCAGCATTTT. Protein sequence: CASRGGGQANQPQHF.

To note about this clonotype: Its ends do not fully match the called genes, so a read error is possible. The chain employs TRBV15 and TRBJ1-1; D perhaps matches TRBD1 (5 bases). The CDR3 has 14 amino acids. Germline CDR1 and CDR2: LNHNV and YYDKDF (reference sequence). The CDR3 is CASSPPGHPTEAFF. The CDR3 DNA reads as TGTGCCAGCAGCCCGCCAGGGCACCCCACTGAAGCTTTCTTT.

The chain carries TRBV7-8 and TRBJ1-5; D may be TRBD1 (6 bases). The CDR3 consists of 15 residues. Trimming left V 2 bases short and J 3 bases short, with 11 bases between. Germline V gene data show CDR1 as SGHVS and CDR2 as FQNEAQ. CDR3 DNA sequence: TGTGCCAGCAGCTTACCGGGACACCTCAATCAGCCCCAGCATTTT. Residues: CASSLPGHLNQPQHF.

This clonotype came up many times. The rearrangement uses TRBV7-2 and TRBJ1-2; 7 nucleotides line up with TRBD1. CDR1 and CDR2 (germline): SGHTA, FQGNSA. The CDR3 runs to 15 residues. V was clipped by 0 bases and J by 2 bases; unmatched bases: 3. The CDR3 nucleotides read TGTGCCAGCAGCTTAGCGATGGGACAGAACTATGGCTACACCTTC. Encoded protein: CASSLAMGQNYGYTF.

The chain's CDR3 is CASRTTGDEQYF. DNA for the CDR3: TGTGCCAGCAGAACGACAGGGGACGAGCAGTACTTC. The chain links TRBV27 to TRBJ2-5; 8 bases agree with TRBD1. The DNA end is a closer match to TRBJ2-7, so the J assignment may be wrong. Germline V gives CDR1 MNHEY, CDR2 SMNVEV (reference sequence). The CDR3 spans 12 residues.

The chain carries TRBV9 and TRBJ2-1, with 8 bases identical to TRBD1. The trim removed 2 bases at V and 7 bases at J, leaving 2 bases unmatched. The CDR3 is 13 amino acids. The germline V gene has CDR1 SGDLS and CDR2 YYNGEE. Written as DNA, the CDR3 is TGTGCCAGCAGCGTCGACAGGGGAAATGAGCAGTTCTTC. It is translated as CASSVDRGNEQFF.

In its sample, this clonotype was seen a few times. The CDR3 bases are TGCGCCAGCAGCTTGCGGTCAGGTGACGAAAAACTGTTTTTT. Protein sequence: CASSLRSGDEKLFF. This chain links TRBV5-1 with TRBJ1-4; the D is unclear. CDR1 SGHRS and CDR2 YFSETQ come from the germline V gene. The CDR3 is 14 amino acids. With 1 base removed from V and 8 bases from J, the gap between germline ends came to 12 bases.

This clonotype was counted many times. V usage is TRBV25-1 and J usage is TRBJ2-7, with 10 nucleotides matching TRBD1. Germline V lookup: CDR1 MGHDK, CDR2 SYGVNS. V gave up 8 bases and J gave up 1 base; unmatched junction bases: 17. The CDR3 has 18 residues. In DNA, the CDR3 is TGTGCCAGCCCGATGGACGGGGACAGGGGATATCGGTCCTACGAGCAGTACTTC. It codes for CASPMDGDRGYRSYEQYF.

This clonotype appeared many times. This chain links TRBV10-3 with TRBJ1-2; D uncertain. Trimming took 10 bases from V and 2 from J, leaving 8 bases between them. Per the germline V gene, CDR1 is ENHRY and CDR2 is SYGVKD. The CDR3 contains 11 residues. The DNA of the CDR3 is TGTGCCAGCGGCAGAAACTATGGCTACACCTTC. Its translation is CASGRNYGYTF.

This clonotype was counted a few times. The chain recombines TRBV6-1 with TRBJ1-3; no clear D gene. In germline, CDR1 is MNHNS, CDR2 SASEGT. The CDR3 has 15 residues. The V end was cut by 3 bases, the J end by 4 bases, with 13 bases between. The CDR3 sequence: CASSDSGSKGNTIYF. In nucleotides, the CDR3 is TGTGCCAGCAGTGATAGTGGCAGCAAAGGAAACACCATATATTTT.

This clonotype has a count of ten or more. The CDR3 region is CSASRDREPYEQYF. CDR3 nucleotide sequence: TGCAGTGCTAGCCGGGACAGGGAACCTTACGAGCAGTACTTC. This chain joins TRBV20-1 and TRBJ2-7, with 9 nucleotides matching TRBD1. CDR3 length equals 14 residues. V trimming: 3 bases; J trimming: 4 bases; junction bases outside the gene matches: 7. The V gene's germline CDR1 is DFQATT and CDR2 SNEGSKA (reference sequence).

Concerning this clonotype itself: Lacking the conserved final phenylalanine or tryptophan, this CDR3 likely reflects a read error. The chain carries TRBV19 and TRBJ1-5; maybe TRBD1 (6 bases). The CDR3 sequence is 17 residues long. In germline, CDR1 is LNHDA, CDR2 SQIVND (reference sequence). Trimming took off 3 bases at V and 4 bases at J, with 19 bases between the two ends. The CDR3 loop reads CASSISGQWTANQPQHL. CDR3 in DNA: TGTGCCAGTAGTATTTCTGGTCAATGGACAGCTAATCAGCCCCAGCATCTT.

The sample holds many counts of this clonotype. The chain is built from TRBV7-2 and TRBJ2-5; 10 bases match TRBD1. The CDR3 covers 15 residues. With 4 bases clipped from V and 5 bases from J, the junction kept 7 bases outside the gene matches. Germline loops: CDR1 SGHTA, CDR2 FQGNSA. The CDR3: CASSSGQGVGETQYF. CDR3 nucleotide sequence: TGTGCCAGCAGCTCCGGACAGGGGGTGGGGGAGACCCAGTACTTC.

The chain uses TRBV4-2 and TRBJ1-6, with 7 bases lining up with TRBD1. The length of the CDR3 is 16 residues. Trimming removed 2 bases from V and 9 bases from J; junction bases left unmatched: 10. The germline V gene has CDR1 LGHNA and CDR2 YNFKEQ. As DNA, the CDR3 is TGTGCCAGCAGCCAAACCATGACAGGGAGGATTTCACCCCTCCACTTT. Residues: CASSQTMTGRISPLHF.

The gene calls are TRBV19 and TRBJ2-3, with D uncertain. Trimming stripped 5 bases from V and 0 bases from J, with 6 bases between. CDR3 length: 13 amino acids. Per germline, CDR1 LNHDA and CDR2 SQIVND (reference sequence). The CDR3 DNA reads TGTGCCAGTAGTGCCCAAAGCACAGATACGCAGTATTTT. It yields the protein CASSAQSTDTQYF. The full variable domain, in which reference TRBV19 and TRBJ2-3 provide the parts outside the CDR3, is DGGITQSPKYLFRKEGQNVTLSCEQNLNHDAMYWYRQDPGQGLRLIYYSQIVNDFQKGDIAEGYSVSREKKESFPLTVTSAQKNPTAFYLCASSAQSTDTQYFGPGTRLTVL.

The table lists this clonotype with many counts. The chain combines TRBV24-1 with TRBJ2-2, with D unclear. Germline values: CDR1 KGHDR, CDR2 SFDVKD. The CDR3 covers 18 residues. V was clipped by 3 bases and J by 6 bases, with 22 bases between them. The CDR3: CATSDRPTPALTAGELFF. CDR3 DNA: TGTGCCACCAGTGATCGTCCGACACCAGCCCTTACCGCCGGGGAGCTGTTTTTT.

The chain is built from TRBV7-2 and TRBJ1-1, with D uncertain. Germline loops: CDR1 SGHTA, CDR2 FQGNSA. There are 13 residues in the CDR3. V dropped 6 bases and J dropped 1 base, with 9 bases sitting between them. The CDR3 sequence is CASRGWQNTEAFF. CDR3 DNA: TGTGCCAGCAGGGGATGGCAGAACACTGAAGCTTTCTTT.

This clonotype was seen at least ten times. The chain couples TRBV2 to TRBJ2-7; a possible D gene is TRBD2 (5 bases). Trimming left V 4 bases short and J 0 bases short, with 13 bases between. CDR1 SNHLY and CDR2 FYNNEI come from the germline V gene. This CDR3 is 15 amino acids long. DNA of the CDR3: TGTGCCAGCAGTGCCGCGGGTTCGGGCTCCTACGAGCAGTACTTC. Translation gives CASSAAGSGSYEQYF.

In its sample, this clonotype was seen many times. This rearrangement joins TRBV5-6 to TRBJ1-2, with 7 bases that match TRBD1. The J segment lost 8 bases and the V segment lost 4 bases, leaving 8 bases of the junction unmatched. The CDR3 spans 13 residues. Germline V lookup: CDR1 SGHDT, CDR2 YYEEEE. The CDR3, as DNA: TGTGCCAGCAGCCTGACGACAGGGCGCGGCTACACCTTC. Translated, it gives CASSLTTGRGYTF.